A single sample gave rise to the 29 T cell receptor beta chains below, sequenced in a study of T cells in Graves' hyperthyroidism and ophthalmopathy. The TCR beta CDR3 regions underwent amplification using RNA transcripts as the source. A first-round RT-PCR of the TCR CDR3 used the HTBI primer set. TCRdb itself ran the multiplex PCR reads through MiXCR, one entry per CDR3 protein. The sample consists of fewer than 450,000 distinct CDR3 sequences, about 14% of them appearing once. Material: blood. All receptors come from a man aged 50-59 years with Graves' ophthalmopathy.

This clonotype showed up just a few times. A much larger clone sits a single nucleotide away, making a read error possible. The gene calls are TRBV28 and TRBJ1-5; no clear D. TRBJ2-3 matches the DNA end more closely, so the J call is doubtful. The CDR3 has 18 amino acids. Per the germline V gene, CDR1 is MDHEN and CDR2 is SYDVKM. The CDR3 is CASSLLSRVRYSNQPQYF. The CDR3 nucleotides are TGTGCCAGCAGTTTACTATCCCGGGTCCGTTATAGCAATCAGCCCCAGTATTTT.

This clonotype was counted at least ten times. The chain carries TRBV3-1 and TRBJ2-7; a weak D match, TRBD2 (5 bases). The CDR3 runs 14 residues. Germline assignment: CDR1 LGHDT and CDR2 YNNKEL (reference sequence). Trimming took off 4 bases at V and 0 bases at J, with 10 bases between the two ends. The CDR3 region is CASSLRDVSYEQYF. CDR3 sequence (DNA): TGTGCCAGCAGCCTACGGGATGTCTCCTACGAGCAGTACTTC.

This clonotype has ten or more counts. The chain is built from TRBV6-6 and TRBJ2-5; TRBD1 matches at 7 bases. After removal of 2 bases from V and 2 bases from J, the junction contained 2 bases not matched to a gene. This CDR3 region has 14 residues. From germline, CDR1 is MNHNY and CDR2 SVGAGI (reference sequence). The CDR3 here is CASSYGTVQETQYF. The CDR3 coding sequence is TGTGCCAGCAGTTACGGGACAGTTCAAGAGACCCAGTACTTC.

This sequence joins TRBV2 and TRBJ1-5; D perhaps matches TRBD1 (5 bases). The germline V gene has CDR1 SNHLY and CDR2 FYNNEI. This CDR3 contains 15 residues. Deletions cut 1 base from V and 0 bases from J, with 7 bases between. The CDR3, as DNA: TGTGCCAGCAGTGAAGGGGGCAGTAGCAATCAGCCCCAGCATTTT. Protein: CASSEGGSSNQPQHF.

This clonotype appeared many times. The J gene is TRBJ2-7, the V gene TRBV29-1, with D unclear. Germline V gene lookup returns CDR1 SQVTM and CDR2 ANQGSEA. There are 11 residues in the CDR3. V was pared by 6 bases and J by 5 bases, with 11 bases between. The CDR3 DNA sequence: TGCAGCGTCCGGGTTTCCCACGAGCAGTACTTC. It encodes CSVRVSHEQYF.

This chain joins TRBV19 and TRBJ1-1, with D possibly TRBD1 on 5 matching bases. Trimming shortened V by 6 bases and J by 7 bases, and 24 bases separated the two germline ends. The CDR3 length is 16 residues. Germline lookup yields CDR1 LNHDA and CDR2 SQIVND (reference sequence). DNA for the CDR3: TGTGCCAGTAGCCTACGGACGGGCCTGGGGCTAATTGAAGCTTTCTTT. Translated: CASSLRTGLGLIEAFF.

This clonotype was detected many times. V usage is TRBV11-2 and J usage is TRBJ2-7; 12 bases map to TRBD2. J lost 4 bases, V lost 4 bases, and 5 bases had no gene match. The CDR3 has 15 residues. CDR1 SGHAT and CDR2 FQNNGV come from the germline V gene. The CDR3 spells CASSSLAGGRYEQYF. In DNA form, the CDR3 reads TGTGCCAGCAGCTCGCTAGCGGGAGGGCGGTACGAGCAGTACTTC.

Ten or more counts support this clonotype. This rearrangement joins TRBV5-1 to TRBJ2-1; TRBD2 aligns across 14 bases. Losses at the gene ends were 3 bases for V and 8 bases for J; bases not matched to a gene: 4. The CDR3 is made up of 15 amino acids. Germline V lookup: CDR1 SGHRS, CDR2 YFSETQ. The CDR3 protein is CASSSGLAGVDEQFF. In DNA form, the CDR3 reads TGCGCCAGCAGCTCGGGACTAGCGGGAGTTGATGAGCAGTTCTTC.

This clonotype has ten or more counts. This sequence joins TRBV18 and TRBJ1-1; perhaps TRBD1 as D (5 bases). V was clipped by 1 base and J by 2 bases, with 11 bases between them. CDR1 is KGHSH, CDR2 LQKENI, per germline. There are 15 residues in the CDR3. In nucleotides, the CDR3 is TGTGCCAGCTCACCACGAGAGGGGATCAACACTGAAGCTTTCTTT. Translation gives CASSPREGINTEAFF.

The sample holds many counts of this clonotype. V usage is TRBV20-1 and J usage is TRBJ2-3; D gene ambiguous. CDR3 size: 12 residues. The V gene lost 0 bases and the J gene lost 3 bases, with 4 bases spanning the gap. Germline assignment: CDR1 DFQATT and CDR2 SNEGSKA (reference sequence). The CDR3 region has the DNA TGCAGTGCTAGAGATTGGACAGATACGCAGTATTTT. Its protein is CSARDWTDTQYF.

This clonotype was detected ten times or more. This rearrangement joins TRBV6-6 to TRBJ2-2; 11 bases are shared with TRBD2. The CDR3 has 18 amino acids. J was trimmed by 6 bases and V by 2 bases; bases with no gene match: 11. Germline lookup yields CDR1 MNHNY and CDR2 SVGAGI (reference sequence). The CDR3 spells CASSYGLDISGRAGELFF. For the CDR3, the DNA is TGTGCCAGCAGTTACGGGCTCGATATTAGCGGGAGGGCCGGGGAGCTGTTTTTT.

This clonotype was observed at least ten times. The rearrangement joins TRBV3-1 to TRBJ1-4; no reliable D call. The CDR3 spans 14 residues. Trimming took off 5 bases at V and 8 bases at J, with 15 bases between the two ends. Germline CDR1 reads LGHDT; CDR2 reads YNNKEL (reference sequence). CDR3 sequence reads: CASSVGLTGEKLFF. The CDR3 DNA is TGTGCCAGCAGCGTCGGGTTAACGGGAGAAAAACTGTTTTTT.

Note on this clonotype: Just one base apart from a much larger clone, this may be a read error. CDR3 nucleotides: TGTGCCAGCAGCCAAGTCAGGGGGAACACCGGGGAGCTGTTTTTT. This sequence encodes CASSQVRGNTGELFF. The chain couples TRBV14 to TRBJ2-2, with a possible D match to TRBD1 (6 bases). Trimming cost V 1 base and J 1 base, with 7 bases left between them. Germline V gene sequence: CDR1 SGHDN, CDR2 FVKESK. The CDR3 is 15 amino acids.

This clonotype showed up many times. The chain combines TRBV7-9 with TRBJ2-5, with D maybe TRBD1 (5 bases). The V gene lost 5 bases and the J gene lost 1 base, with 8 bases spanning the gap. Germline assignment: CDR1 SEHNR and CDR2 FQNEAQ (reference sequence). The CDR3 loop spans 13 amino acids. The CDR3 here is CASSLTAQETQYF. The CDR3, as DNA: TGTGCCAGCAGCCTGACAGCCCAAGAGACCCAGTACTTC.

This clonotype has ten or more counts. The chain is built from TRBV4-1 and TRBJ2-7, with 9 bases fitting TRBD1. The CDR3 has 17 residues. V gave up 2 bases and J gave up 3 bases; unmatched junction bases: 11. In germline, CDR1 is MGHRA, CDR2 YSYEKL. The CDR3 nucleotides read TGCGCCAGCAGCCAAAACCCCTCCGGGACAGGGAACTACGAGCAGTACTTC. It encodes CASSQNPSGTGNYEQYF.

This clonotype has at least ten counts. The chain couples TRBV5-1 to TRBJ2-1, with 8 bases lining up with TRBD2. CDR1 and CDR2 from the germline V gene are SGHRS and YFSETQ. The CDR3 has 15 residues. Trimming removed 5 bases from V and 0 bases from J; junction bases left unmatched: 4. The CDR3 coding sequence is TGCGCCAGCAGGAGTAGCGGGGTCTCCTACAATGAGCAGTTCTTC. Translated: CASRSSGVSYNEQFF.

This clonotype came up many times. This chain joins TRBV4-2 and TRBJ2-1, with 8 bases lining up with TRBD2. Germline V gives CDR1 LGHNA, CDR2 YNFKEQ. The CDR3 loop spans 17 amino acids. With V trimmed by 1 base and J by 5 bases, 10 bases remained unmatched. The CDR3 coding sequence is TGTGCCAGCAGCCAAGGGCTCACTAGCGGCCACCACAATGAGCAGTTCTTC. Its protein product is CASSQGLTSGHHNEQFF.

This clonotype was counted at least ten times. J is TRBJ1-1 and V is TRBV2, with 8 bases aligning to TRBD1. The V and J ends lost 6 bases and 3 bases, in that order; junction bases with no gene match: 3. CDR3 length: 13 amino acids. CDR1 is SNHLY and CDR2 is FYNNEI in the germline V gene. This chain's CDR3 is CASRGDRYTEAFF. The DNA for the CDR3 is TGTGCCAGCAGGGGGGACAGGTACACTGAAGCTTTCTTT.

This clonotype has ten or more counts. V and J are TRBV2 and TRBJ2-5; 10 positions agree with TRBD2. Germline V gene data show CDR1 as SNHLY and CDR2 as FYNNEI. CDR3 length equals 12 residues. J gave up 7 bases and V 7 bases, and 3 bases lay outside the gene matches. The CDR3 protein is CASTQREGTQYF. The CDR3 DNA reads as TGTGCCAGCACTCAGCGGGAGGGGACCCAGTACTTC.

This clonotype was seen a few times. This sequence joins TRBV5-1 and TRBJ2-3, with D hard to call. The CDR3 has 13 residues. V was pared by 4 bases and J by 3 bases, with 9 bases between. The germline CDR1 and CDR2 sequences are SGHRS and YFSETQ. The CDR3 bases are TGCGCCAGCAGCCCGGACGGAACAGATACGCAGTATTTT. Its protein product is CASSPDGTDTQYF.

This clonotype showed up many times. The chain recombines TRBV12-3 or TRBV12-4 with TRBJ2-3; D remains unclear. Between the trimmed V and J ends, which lost 0 bases and 3 bases, there was a span of 7 bases. The CDR3 runs to 14 residues. The CDR3 loop is CASSLAALTDTQYF. Written as DNA, the CDR3 is TGTGCCAGCAGTTTAGCGGCGTTAACAGATACGCAGTATTTT.

Many counts were recorded for this clonotype. The rearrangement joins TRBV11-3 to TRBJ2-1, with D possibly TRBD2 on 5 matching bases. Per germline, CDR1 SGHNT and CDR2 YENEEA. This CDR3 is built from 13 residues. The ends were cut back, 6 bases at V and 2 bases at J, with 8 bases in the middle. The DNA of the CDR3 is TGTGCCAGCAGTGAGCGGACCTACAATGAGCAGTTCTTC. Its protein product is CASSERTYNEQFF.

Ten or more counts support this clonotype. V and J are TRBV5-1 and TRBJ1-1; no clear D gene. CDR3 length: 13 residues. Germline V gene data show CDR1 as SGHRS and CDR2 as YFSETQ. V lost 2 bases and J 1 base, leaving 6 bases between the germline ends. The CDR3, as DNA: TGCGCCAGCAGCTTTCGGGGGAACACTGAAGCTTTCTTT. Amino acid sequence: CASSFRGNTEAFF. Filled out from reference TRBV5-1 and TRBJ1-1, the complete variable domain reads KAGVTQTPRYLIKTRGQQVTLSCSPISGHRSVSWYQQTPGQGLQFLFEYFSETQRNKGNFPGRFSGRQFSNSRSEMNVSTLELGDSALYLCASSFRGNTEAFFGQGTRLTVV.

Ten or more counts support this clonotype. The V call is TRBV27, the J call TRBJ2-5; no definite D call. This CDR3 has 15 residues. Between the trimmed V and J ends, which lost 5 bases and 1 base, there was a span of 14 bases. Per the germline V gene, CDR1 is MNHEY and CDR2 is SMNVEV (reference sequence). The CDR3 coding sequence is TGTGCCAGCAGTCCTGGGTCGGTGGCCCAAGAGACCCAGTACTTC. It codes for CASSPGSVAQETQYF.

V gene TRBV29-1 combines with J gene TRBJ2-3, with TRBD1 matching 7 bases. Losses at the gene ends were 7 bases for V and 0 bases for J; bases not matched to a gene: 7. Germline CDR1 reads SQVTM; CDR2 reads ANQGSEA. The CDR3 covers 14 residues. As DNA, the CDR3 is TGCAGCGCTTGGACAGGATTTAGCACAGATACGCAGTATTTT. Translating it yields CSAWTGFSTDTQYF.

This clonotype was counted many times. This chain connects TRBV2 to TRBJ2-1; D remains ambiguous. Trimming left V 7 bases short and J 10 bases short, with 14 bases between. Germline lookup yields CDR1 SNHLY and CDR2 FYNNEI. The CDR3 consists of 12 residues. The CDR3, as DNA: TGTGCCAGCACGCCCCTTGGGAAAGAGCAGTTCTTC. It codes for CASTPLGKEQFF.

The V call is TRBV28, the J call TRBJ2-5; perhaps TRBD2 as D (6 bases). Germline V lookup: CDR1 MDHEN, CDR2 SYDVKM. This CDR3 region has 15 residues. Trimming took 6 bases from V and 5 from J, leaving 19 bases between them. The CDR3 spells CASSMPEHRGETQYF. CDR3 nucleotides: TGTGCCAGCAGCATGCCGGAACACCGGGGGGAGACCCAGTACTTC.

With respect to this clonotype: Given a much more abundant clone one base away, this may be a read error. The CDR3 loop is CASSRGPGYTF. The CDR3 DNA sequence: TGTGCCAGCAGCCGAGGCCCCGGCTACACCTTC. The chain carries TRBV3-1 and TRBJ1-2; D is uncertain. This CDR3 contains 11 residues. CDR1 is LGHDT and CDR2 is YNNKEL in the germline V gene (reference sequence). V dropped 4 bases and J dropped 8 bases, with 8 bases sitting between them.

V usage is TRBV10-3 and J usage is TRBJ1-5; a possible D gene is TRBD1 (5 bases). Trimming removed 3 bases from V and 6 bases from J, with 15 bases in between. The CDR3 is 15 amino acids. CDR1 is ENHRY and CDR2 is SYGVKD in the germline V gene. The CDR3 here is CAISELSPQGQPQHF. The CDR3 DNA sequence: TGTGCCATCAGTGAATTAAGTCCCCAGGGTCAGCCCCAGCATTTT.